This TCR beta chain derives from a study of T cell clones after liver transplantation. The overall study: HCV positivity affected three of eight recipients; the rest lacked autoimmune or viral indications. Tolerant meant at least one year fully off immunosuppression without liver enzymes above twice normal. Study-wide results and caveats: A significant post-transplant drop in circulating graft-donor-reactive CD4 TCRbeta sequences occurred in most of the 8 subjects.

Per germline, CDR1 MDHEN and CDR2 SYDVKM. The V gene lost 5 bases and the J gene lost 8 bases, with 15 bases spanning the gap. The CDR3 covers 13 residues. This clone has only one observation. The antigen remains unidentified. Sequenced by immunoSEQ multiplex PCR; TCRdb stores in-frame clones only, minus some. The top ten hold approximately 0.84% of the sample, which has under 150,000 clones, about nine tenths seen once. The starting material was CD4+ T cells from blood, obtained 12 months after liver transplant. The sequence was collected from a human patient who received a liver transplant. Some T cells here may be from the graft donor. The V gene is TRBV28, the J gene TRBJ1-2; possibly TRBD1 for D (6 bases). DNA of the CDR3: TGTGCCAGCAGTGCCGACAGGCGGTCGGGCTACACCTTC. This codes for CASSADRRSGYTF.